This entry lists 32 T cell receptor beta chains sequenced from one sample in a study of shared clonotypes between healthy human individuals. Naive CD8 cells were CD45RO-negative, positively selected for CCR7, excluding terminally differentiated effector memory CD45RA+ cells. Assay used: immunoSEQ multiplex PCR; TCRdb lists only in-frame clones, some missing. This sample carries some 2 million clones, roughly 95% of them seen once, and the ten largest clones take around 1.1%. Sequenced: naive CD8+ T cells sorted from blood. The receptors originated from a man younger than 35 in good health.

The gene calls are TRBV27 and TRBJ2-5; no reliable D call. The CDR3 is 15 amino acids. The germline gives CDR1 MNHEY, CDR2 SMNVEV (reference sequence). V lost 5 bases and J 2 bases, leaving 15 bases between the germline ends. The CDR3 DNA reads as TGTGCCAGCAGTAGCTTGGGCAGCCCTCAAGAGACCCAGTACTTC. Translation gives CASSSLGSPQETQYF.

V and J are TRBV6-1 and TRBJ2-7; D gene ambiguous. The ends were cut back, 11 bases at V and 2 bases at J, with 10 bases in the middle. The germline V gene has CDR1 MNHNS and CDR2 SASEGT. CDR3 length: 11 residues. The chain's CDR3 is CAVKYTYEQYF. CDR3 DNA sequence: TGTGCCGTTAAGTATACCTACGAGCAGTACTTC.

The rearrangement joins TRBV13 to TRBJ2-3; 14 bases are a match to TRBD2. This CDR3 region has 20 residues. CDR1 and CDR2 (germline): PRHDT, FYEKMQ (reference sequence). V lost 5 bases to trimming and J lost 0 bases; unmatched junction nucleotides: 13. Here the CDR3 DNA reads TGTGCCAGCAGCCCGACTGCGGGACTAGCGGGAGCTGGTAGCACAGATACGCAGTATTTT. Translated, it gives CASSPTAGLAGAGSTDTQYF.

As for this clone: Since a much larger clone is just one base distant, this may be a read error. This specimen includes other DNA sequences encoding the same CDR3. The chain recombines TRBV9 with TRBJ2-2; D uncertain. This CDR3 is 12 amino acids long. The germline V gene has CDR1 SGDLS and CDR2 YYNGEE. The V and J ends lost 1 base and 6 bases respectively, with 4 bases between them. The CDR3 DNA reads TGTGCCAGCAGCGTAAACGCCGGGGAGCTGTTTTTT. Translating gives CASSVNAGELFF. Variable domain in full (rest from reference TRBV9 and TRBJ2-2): DSGVTQTPKHLITATGQRVTLRCSPRSGDLSVYWYQQSLDQGLQFLIQYYNGEERAKGNILERFSAQQFPDLHSELNLSSLELGDSALYFCASSVNAGELFFGEGSRLTVL.

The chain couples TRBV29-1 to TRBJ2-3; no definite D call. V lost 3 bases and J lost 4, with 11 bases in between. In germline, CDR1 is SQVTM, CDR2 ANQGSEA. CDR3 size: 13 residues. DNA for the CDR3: TGCAGCGTTGACGGCGGTGAGGCAGATACGCAGTATTTT. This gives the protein CSVDGGEADTQYF.

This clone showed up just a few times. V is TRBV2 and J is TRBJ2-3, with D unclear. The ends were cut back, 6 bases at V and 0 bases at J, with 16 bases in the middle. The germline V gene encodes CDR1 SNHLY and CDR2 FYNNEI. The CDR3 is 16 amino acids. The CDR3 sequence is CASSAFSGQSTDTQYF. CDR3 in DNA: TGTGCCAGCAGCGCCTTTTCTGGGCAGAGCACAGATACGCAGTATTTT.

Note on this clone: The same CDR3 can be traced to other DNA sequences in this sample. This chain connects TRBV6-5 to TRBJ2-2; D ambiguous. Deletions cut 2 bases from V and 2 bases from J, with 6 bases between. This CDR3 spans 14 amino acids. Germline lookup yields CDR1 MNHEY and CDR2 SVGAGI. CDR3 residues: CASSYELNTGELFF. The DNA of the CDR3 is TGTGCCAGCAGTTACGAGCTAAACACCGGGGAGCTGTTTTTT.

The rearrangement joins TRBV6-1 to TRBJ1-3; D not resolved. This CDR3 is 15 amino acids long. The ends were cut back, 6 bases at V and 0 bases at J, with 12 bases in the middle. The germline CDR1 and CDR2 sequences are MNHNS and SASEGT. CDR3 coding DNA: TGTGCCAGCAGACTAGGCGGAAACTCTGGAAACACCATATATTTT. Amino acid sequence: CASRLGGNSGNTIYF.

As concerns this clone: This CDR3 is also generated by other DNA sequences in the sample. This CDR3 reads CASSSGQDYEQYF. DNA for the CDR3: TGTGCCAGCAGCTCAGGACAGGACTACGAGCAGTACTTC. The chain employs TRBV7-9 and TRBJ2-7, with 7 positions matching TRBD1. Germline-derived CDR1 and CDR2 are SEHNR and FQNEAQ (reference sequence). Losses at the gene ends were 4 bases for V and 3 bases for J; bases not matched to a gene: 3. This CDR3 is 13 amino acids long.

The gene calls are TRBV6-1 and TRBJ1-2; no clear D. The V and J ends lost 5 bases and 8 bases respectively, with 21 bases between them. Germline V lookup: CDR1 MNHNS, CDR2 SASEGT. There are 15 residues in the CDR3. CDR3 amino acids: CASSSDILLPQGYTF. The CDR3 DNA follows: TGTGCCAGCAGTTCCGACATTCTCCTCCCCCAGGGCTACACCTTC.

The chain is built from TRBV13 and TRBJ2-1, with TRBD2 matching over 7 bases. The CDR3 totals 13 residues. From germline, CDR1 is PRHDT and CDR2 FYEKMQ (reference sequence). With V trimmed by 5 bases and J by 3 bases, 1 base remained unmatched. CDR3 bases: TGTGCCAGCAGCCTAGCGGACTACAATGAGCAGTTCTTC. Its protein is CASSLADYNEQFF.

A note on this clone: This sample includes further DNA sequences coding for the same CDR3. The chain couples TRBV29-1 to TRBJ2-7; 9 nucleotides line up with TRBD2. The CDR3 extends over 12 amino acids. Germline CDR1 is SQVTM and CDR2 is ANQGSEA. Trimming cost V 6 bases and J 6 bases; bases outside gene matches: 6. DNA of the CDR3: TGCAGCGTCCTAGCGGGACGGGGCGAGCAGTACTTC. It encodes CSVLAGRGEQYF.

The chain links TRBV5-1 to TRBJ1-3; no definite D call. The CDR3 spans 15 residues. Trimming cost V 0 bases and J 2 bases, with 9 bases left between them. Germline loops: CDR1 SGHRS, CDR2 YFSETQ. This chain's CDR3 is CASSLEGNAGNTIYF. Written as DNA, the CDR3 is TGCGCCAGCAGCTTGGAAGGTAACGCTGGAAACACCATATATTTT.

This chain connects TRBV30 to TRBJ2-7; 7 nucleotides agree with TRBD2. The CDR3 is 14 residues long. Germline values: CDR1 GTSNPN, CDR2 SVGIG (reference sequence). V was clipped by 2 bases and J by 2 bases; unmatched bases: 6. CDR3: CAWSPLGGTYEQYF. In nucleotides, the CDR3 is TGTGCCTGGAGTCCACTCGGGGGGACCTACGAGCAGTACTTC. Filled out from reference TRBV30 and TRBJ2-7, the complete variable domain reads SQTIHQWPATLVQPVGSPLSLECTVEGTSNPNLYWYRQAAGRGLQLLFYSVGIGQISSEVPQNLSASRPQDRQFILSSKKLLLSDSGFYLCAWSPLGGTYEQYFGPGTRLTVT.

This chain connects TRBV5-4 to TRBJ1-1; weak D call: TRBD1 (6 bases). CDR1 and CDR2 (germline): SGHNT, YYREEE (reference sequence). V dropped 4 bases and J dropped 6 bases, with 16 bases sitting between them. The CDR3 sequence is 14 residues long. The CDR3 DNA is TGTGCCAGCAGCCTTGAGGGGGGGTTAGCTGAAGCTTTCTTT. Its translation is CASSLEGGLAEAFF.

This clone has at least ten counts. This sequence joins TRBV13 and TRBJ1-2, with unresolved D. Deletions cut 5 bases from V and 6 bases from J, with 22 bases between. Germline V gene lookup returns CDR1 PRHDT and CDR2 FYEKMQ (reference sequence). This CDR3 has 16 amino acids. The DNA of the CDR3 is TGTGCCAGCAGCCCCCGATCTGAGGGAGGTGTAAATGGCTACACCTTC. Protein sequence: CASSPRSEGGVNGYTF.

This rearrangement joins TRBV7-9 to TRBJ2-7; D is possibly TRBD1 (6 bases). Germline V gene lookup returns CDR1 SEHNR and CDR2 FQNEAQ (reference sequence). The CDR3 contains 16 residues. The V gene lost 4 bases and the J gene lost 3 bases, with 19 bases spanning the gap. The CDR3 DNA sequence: TGTGCCAGCAGCTATGGGTTGGGTACAGGGTACTACGAGCAGTACTTC. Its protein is CASSYGLGTGYYEQYF.

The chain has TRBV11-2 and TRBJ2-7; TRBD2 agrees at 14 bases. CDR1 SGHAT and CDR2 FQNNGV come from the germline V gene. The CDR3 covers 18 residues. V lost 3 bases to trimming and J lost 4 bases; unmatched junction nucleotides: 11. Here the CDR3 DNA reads TGTGCCAGCAGCTTGTCTGAGGGACTAGCGGGAGTAGGATACGAGCAGTACTTC. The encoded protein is CASSLSEGLAGVGYEQYF.

The CDR3 sequence: CASSRGDDRSYEQYF. The CDR3 DNA reads as TGTGCCAGCAGTAGGGGGGATGATAGATCCTACGAGCAGTACTTC. This sequence joins TRBV5-4 and TRBJ2-7, with D perhaps being TRBD1 or TRBD2 (6 bases each). The germline V gene encodes CDR1 SGHNT and CDR2 YYREEE (reference sequence). Trimming shortened V by 5 bases and J by 1 base, and 16 bases separated the two germline ends. CDR3 length: 15 residues.

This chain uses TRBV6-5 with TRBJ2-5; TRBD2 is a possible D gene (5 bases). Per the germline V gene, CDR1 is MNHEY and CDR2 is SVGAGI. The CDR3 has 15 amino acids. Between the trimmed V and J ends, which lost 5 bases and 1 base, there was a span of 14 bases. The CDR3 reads CASSPSELGQETQYF. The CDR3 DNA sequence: TGTGCCAGCAGTCCTTCCGAACTAGGCCAAGAGACCCAGTACTTC.

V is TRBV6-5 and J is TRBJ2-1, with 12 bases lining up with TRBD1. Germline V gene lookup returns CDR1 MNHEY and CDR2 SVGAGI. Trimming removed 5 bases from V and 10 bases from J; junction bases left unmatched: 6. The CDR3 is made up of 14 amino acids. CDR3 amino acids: CASSPGQGAREQFF. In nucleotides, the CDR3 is TGTGCCAGCAGTCCGGGACAGGGGGCCCGGGAGCAGTTCTTC.

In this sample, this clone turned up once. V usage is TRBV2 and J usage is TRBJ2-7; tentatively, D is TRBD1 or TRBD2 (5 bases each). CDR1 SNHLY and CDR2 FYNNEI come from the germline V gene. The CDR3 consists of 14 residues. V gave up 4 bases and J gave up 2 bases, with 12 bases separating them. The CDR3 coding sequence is TGTGCCAGCAGTGTGGGGGACGGAGCCTACGAGCAGTACTTC. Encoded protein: CASSVGDGAYEQYF.

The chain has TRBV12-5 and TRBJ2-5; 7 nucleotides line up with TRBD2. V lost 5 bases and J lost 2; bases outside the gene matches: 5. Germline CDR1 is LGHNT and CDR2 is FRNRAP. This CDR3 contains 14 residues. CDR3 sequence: CASGPSGIQETQYF. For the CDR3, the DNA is TGTGCTAGTGGTCCCAGCGGGATACAAGAGACCCAGTACTTC.

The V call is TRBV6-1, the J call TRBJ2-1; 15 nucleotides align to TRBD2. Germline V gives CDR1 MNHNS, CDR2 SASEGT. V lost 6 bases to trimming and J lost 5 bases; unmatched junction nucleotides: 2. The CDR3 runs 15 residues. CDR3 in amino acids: CASRGLAGGHNEQFF. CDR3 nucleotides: TGTGCCAGCAGGGGACTAGCGGGGGGTCACAATGAGCAGTTCTTC.

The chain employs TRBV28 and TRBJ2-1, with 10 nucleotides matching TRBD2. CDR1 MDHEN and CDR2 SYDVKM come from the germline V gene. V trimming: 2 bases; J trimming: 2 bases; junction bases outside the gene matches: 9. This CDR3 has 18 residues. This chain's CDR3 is CASSLGTSEIGPYNEQFF. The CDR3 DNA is TGTGCCAGCAGTTTAGGGACTAGCGAGATCGGGCCCTACAATGAGCAGTTCTTC. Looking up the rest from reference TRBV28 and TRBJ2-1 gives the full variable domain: DVKVTQSSRYLVKRTGEKVFLECVQDMDHENMFWYRQDPGLGLRLIYFSYDVKMKEKGDIPEGYSVSREKKERFSLILESASTNQTSMYLCASSLGTSEIGPYNEQFFGPGTRLTVL.

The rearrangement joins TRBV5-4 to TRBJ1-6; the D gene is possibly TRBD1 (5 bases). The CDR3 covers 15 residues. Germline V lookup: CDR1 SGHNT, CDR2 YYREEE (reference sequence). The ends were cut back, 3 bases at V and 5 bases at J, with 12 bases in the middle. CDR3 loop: CASSSRDGNNSPLHF. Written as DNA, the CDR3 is TGTGCCAGCAGCTCCCGGGACGGGAATAATTCACCCCTCCACTTT. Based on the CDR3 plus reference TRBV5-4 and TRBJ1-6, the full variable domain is ETGVTQSPTHLIKTRGQQVTLRCSSQSGHNTVSWYQQALGQGPQFIFQYYREEENGRGNFPPRFSGLQFPNYSSELNVNALELDDSALYLCASSSRDGNNSPLHFGNGTRLTVT.

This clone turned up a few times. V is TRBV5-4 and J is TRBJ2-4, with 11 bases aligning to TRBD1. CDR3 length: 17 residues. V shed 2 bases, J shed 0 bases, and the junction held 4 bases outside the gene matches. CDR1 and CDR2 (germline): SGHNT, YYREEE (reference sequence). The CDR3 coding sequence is TGTGCCAGCAGCTTCTGGACAGGGGGCTTAGCCAAAAACATTCAGTACTTC. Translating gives CASSFWTGGLAKNIQYF.

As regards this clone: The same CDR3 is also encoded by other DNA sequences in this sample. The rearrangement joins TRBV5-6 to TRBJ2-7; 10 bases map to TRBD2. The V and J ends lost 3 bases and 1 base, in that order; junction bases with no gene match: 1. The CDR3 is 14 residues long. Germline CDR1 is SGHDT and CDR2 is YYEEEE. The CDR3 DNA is TGTGCCAGCAGCTCAGCGGGAGGGTCCTACGAGCAGTACTTC. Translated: CASSSAGGSYEQYF.

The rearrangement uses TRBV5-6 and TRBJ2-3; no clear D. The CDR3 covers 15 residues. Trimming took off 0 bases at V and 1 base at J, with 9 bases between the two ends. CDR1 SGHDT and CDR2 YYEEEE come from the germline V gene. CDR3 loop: CASSLEVGGTDTQYF. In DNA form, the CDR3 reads TGTGCCAGCAGCTTGGAGGTAGGTGGCACAGATACGCAGTATTTT.

Here the CDR3 DNA reads TGTGCCACCAGCAAAGGCTCCTATAATTCACCCCTCCACTTT. This codes for CATSKGSYNSPLHF. The chain employs TRBV15 and TRBJ1-6; D gene unclear. This CDR3 region has 14 residues. V lost 4 bases, J lost 0 bases, and 4 bases lay in between. The germline V gene has CDR1 LNHNV and CDR2 YYDKDF (reference sequence).

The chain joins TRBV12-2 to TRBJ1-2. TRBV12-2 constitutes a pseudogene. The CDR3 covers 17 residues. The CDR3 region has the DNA TGTGCAAGTCGCTTAGCGTCGTCGGCGGGACTCCCTTATGGCTACACCTTC. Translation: CASRLASSAGLPYGYTF.

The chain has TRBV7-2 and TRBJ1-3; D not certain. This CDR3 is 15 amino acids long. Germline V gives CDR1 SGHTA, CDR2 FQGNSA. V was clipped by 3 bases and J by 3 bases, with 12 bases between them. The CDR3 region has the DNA TGTGCCAGCAGCTTGGACGGTAACCTTGGAAACACCATATATTTT. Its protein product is CASSLDGNLGNTIYF.